Shown below are 30 T cell receptor beta chains from a single sample sequenced in a study of T-cell reconstitution after alpha-beta-depleted transplantation in children. Preparation of the TCRbeta library was carried out with unique molecular identifiers. A single record per CDR3 protein comes from TCRdb applying MiXCR to the PCR reads. Among fewer than 1 million distinct CDR3 sequences listed, roughly 16% were seen once. Sequenced here: PBMCs, mostly from graft donor cells, sampled 360 days after TCRalphabeta/CD19-depleted stem cell transplant. The receptors come from a male patient younger than 18 who had a stem cell transplant for acute lymphoblastic leukemia, so the T cells may come from the graft donor.

Many counts were recorded for this clonotype. This chain joins TRBV6-5 and TRBJ1-5; the D gene is possibly TRBD1 (6 bases). The V gene's germline CDR1 is MNHEY and CDR2 SVGAGI. Trimming left V 0 bases short and J 9 bases short, with 12 bases between. The CDR3 extends over 14 amino acids. The CDR3 protein is CASSYSTGAGPQHF. CDR3 nucleotides: TGTGCCAGCAGTTACTCGACGGGGGCCGGGCCCCAGCATTTT.

In DNA form, the CDR3 reads TGCAGCGTTGAGGGCAACAGGGACATCGCTGAAGCTTTCTTT. Translated, it gives CSVEGNRDIAEAFF. The chain links TRBV29-1 to TRBJ1-1; maybe TRBD1 (6 bases). CDR1 and CDR2 (germline): SQVTM, ANQGSEA. This CDR3 spans 14 amino acids. V lost 3 bases, J lost 6 bases, and 17 bases lay in between.

The J gene is TRBJ2-7, the V gene TRBV6-5; D remains unclear. This CDR3 is 14 amino acids long. In germline, CDR1 is MNHEY, CDR2 SVGAGI. Trimming took 1 base from V and 0 from J, leaving 7 bases between them. The CDR3: CASSYWASSYEQYF. The CDR3 coding sequence is TGTGCCAGCAGTTACTGGGCGAGCTCCTACGAGCAGTACTTC.

This clonotype was seen a few times. This chain connects TRBV7-3 to TRBJ2-3; D is possibly TRBD2 (6 bases). CDR3 size: 14 residues. The V gene lost 4 bases and the J gene lost 2 bases, with 10 bases spanning the gap. Per the germline V gene, CDR1 is SGHTA and CDR2 is FQGTGA. This CDR3 reads CASSWDSFTDTQYF. The CDR3 DNA reads as TGTGCCAGCAGCTGGGACTCCTTCACAGATACGCAGTATTTT.

This clonotype was counted many times. The rearrangement joins TRBV7-9 to TRBJ2-3, with 7 bases fitting TRBD1. Germline-derived CDR1 and CDR2 are SEHNR and FQNEAQ (reference sequence). Unmatched junction bases numbered 1, after V lost 3 bases and J lost 1 base. This CDR3 contains 14 residues. Written as DNA, the CDR3 is TGTGCCAGCAGCTTTGGGACAGGCACAGATACGCAGTATTTT. Amino acids: CASSFGTGTDTQYF.

This clonotype has a handful of counts. The chain employs TRBV9 and TRBJ2-3; either TRBD1 or TRBD2 may fit D (7 bases each). V was pared by 4 bases and J by 8 bases, with 17 bases between. The CDR3 spans 14 residues. Germline V lookup: CDR1 SGDLS, CDR2 YYNGEE. DNA of the CDR3: TGTGCCAGCAGCCCCGCAGGGGGGGCGGGTACGCAGTATTTT. Encoded protein: CASSPAGGAGTQYF.

V gene TRBV5-6 combines with J gene TRBJ1-6; D ambiguous. Germline CDR1 and CDR2: SGHDT and YYEEEE. CDR3 length: 14 residues. V lost 4 bases to trimming and J lost 3 bases, with 8 bases between them. CDR3 sequence: CASSVIDYNSPLHF. The DNA of the CDR3 is TGTGCCAGCAGCGTGATCGACTATAATTCACCCCTCCACTTT.

In this sample, this clonotype turned up a few times. The chain is built from TRBV6-2 or TRBV6-3 and TRBJ1-1; D gene ambiguous. This CDR3 spans 16 amino acids. CDR1 is MNHEY, CDR2 SVGEGT, per germline. The V gene lost 7 bases and the J gene lost 3 bases, with 21 bases spanning the gap. The CDR3 loop reads CASTYKRGWRDTEAFF. The CDR3, as DNA: TGTGCCAGCACCTATAAGCGTGGTTGGAGGGACACTGAAGCTTTCTTT.

This chain joins TRBV2 and TRBJ2-5; D possibly corresponds to TRBD2 (6 bases). CDR1 and CDR2 from the germline V gene are SNHLY and FYNNEI. This CDR3 has 15 residues. V lost 4 bases and J 5 bases, leaving 17 bases between the germline ends. The CDR3 nucleotides read TGTGCCAGCAGTGTGGGGGGACTGTCATCCGAGACCCAGTACTTC. This gives the protein CASSVGGLSSETQYF.

This clonotype showed up many times. The rearrangement joins TRBV6-5 to TRBJ1-1; unclear D gene. Germline-derived CDR1 and CDR2 are MNHEY and SVGAGI. The CDR3 totals 15 residues. The germline V and J ends were trimmed by 5 bases and 4 bases, with 17 bases remaining between them. CDR3 sequence reads: CASSTRSRTGTEAFF. DNA for the CDR3: TGTGCCAGCAGTACCCGCTCCCGGACGGGCACTGAAGCTTTCTTT.

This rearrangement joins TRBV27 to TRBJ2-3, with D hard to call. V shed 5 bases and J shed 5 bases, with 14 bases lying between them. There are 14 residues in the CDR3. Germline CDR1 is MNHEY and CDR2 is SMNVEV (reference sequence). CDR3 region: CASSLAPAVDTQYF. CDR3 in DNA: TGTGCCAGCAGTCTCGCCCCTGCGGTAGATACGCAGTATTTT.

V usage is TRBV4-1 and J usage is TRBJ2-1; a weak D match, TRBD1 (5 bases). Trimming removed 0 bases at V and 14 bases at J, with 14 bases between. This CDR3 is 13 amino acids long. The germline V gene encodes CDR1 MGHRA and CDR2 YSYEKL. CDR3 amino acids: CASSQDWGHSKFF. The CDR3 DNA reads TGCGCCAGCAGCCAAGATTGGGGCCACAGCAAGTTCTTC.

The rearrangement joins TRBV4-1 to TRBJ2-7, with 7 bases identical to TRBD1. This CDR3 region has 16 residues. Germline lookup yields CDR1 MGHRA and CDR2 YSYEKL. Trimming removed 4 bases from V and 2 bases from J; junction bases left unmatched: 11. The CDR3 spells CASSLPTRDRTYEQYF. The CDR3 bases are TGCGCCAGCAGCCTACCGACCCGGGACAGAACCTACGAGCAGTACTTC.

The V call is TRBV6-5, the J call TRBJ2-1; 8 positions agree with TRBD1. Germline-derived CDR1 and CDR2 are MNHEY and SVGAGI. Trimming at V came to 4 bases and at J to 15 bases, leaving 23 bases not matched to a gene. This CDR3 is 17 amino acids long. The CDR3 sequence is CASSSRARGQLIRRWFF. The CDR3, as DNA: TGTGCCAGCAGTTCCAGGGCCAGGGGGCAATTAATTCGGCGGTGGTTCTTC.

This clonotype was counted at least ten times. This rearrangement joins TRBV29-1 to TRBJ1-1; tentatively, D is TRBD1 (6 bases). V lost 4 bases and J 5 bases, leaving 14 bases between the germline ends. CDR1 and CDR2 (germline): SQVTM, ANQGSEA. The CDR3 extends over 13 amino acids. CDR3 coding DNA: TGCAGCGTTGCGGAGGGAGGGGGAACTGAAGCTTTCTTT. Protein product: CSVAEGGGTEAFF.

This clonotype has only a few counts. CDR3 coding DNA: TGTGCCAGCAGTGAAGCAGGGGCCGGGGAGCTGTTTTTT. Protein product: CASSEAGAGELFF. This rearrangement joins TRBV2 to TRBJ2-2, with D tentatively TRBD1 (5 bases). V was shortened by 0 bases and J by 6 bases, with 5 bases between the two germline ends. Germline CDR1 and CDR2: SNHLY and FYNNEI. The CDR3 is 13 amino acids.

The DNA of the CDR3 is TGTGCCTGGAAAGAGAGGGGGCACCCCTACGAGCAGTACTTC. This gives the protein CAWKERGHPYEQYF. The rearrangement uses TRBV30 and TRBJ2-7; TRBD1 aligns across 7 bases. This CDR3 is built from 14 residues. Germline CDR1 and CDR2: GTSNPN and SVGIG (reference sequence). With V trimmed by 4 bases and J by 2 bases, 8 bases remained unmatched.

The chain combines TRBV5-1 with TRBJ2-3, with D possibly called TRBD1 or TRBD2 (6 bases each). There are 13 residues in the CDR3. The germline gives CDR1 SGHRS, CDR2 YFSETQ. Trimming took off 6 bases at V and 3 bases at J, with 11 bases between the two ends. The DNA of the CDR3 is TGCGCCAGCACCGGGGGCCGGACAGATACGCAGTATTTT. Its translation is CASTGGRTDTQYF.

CDR3 region: CASSSPEVTEAFF. As DNA, the CDR3 is TGTGCCAGCAGCTCCCCGGAGGTAACTGAAGCTTTCTTT. This chain links TRBV7-9 with TRBJ1-1; no firm D call. V was trimmed by 4 bases and J by 5 bases, leaving 11 bases between them. This CDR3 is 13 amino acids long. Germline assignment: CDR1 SEHNR and CDR2 FQNEAQ (reference sequence).

The V gene is TRBV29-1, the J gene TRBJ2-5; D remains unclear. The CDR3 length is 15 residues. From germline, CDR1 is SQVTM and CDR2 ANQGSEA. The V end was cut by 1 base, the J end by 2 bases, with 14 bases between. CDR3 sequence (DNA): TGCAGCGTTGAAGTGAGTTACTGGCTACAAGAGACCCAGTACTTC. It specifies CSVEVSYWLQETQYF.

This clonotype appeared a few times. The chain recombines TRBV4-1 with TRBJ2-7; 7 bases match TRBD2. V dropped 4 bases and J dropped 3; count of bases not matched to a gene: 12. Germline V gene data show CDR1 as MGHRA and CDR2 as YSYEKL. The CDR3 covers 16 residues. The CDR3 is CASSRGRGGRDYEQYF. DNA for the CDR3: TGCGCCAGCAGCCGTGGTAGGGGCGGGAGAGACTACGAGCAGTACTTC.

The chain recombines TRBV5-1 with TRBJ2-7; TRBD2 matches at 12 bases. CDR1 and CDR2 from the germline V gene are SGHRS and YFSETQ. The CDR3 runs 17 residues. With V trimmed by 4 bases and J by 4 bases, 12 bases remained unmatched. The CDR3 region has the DNA TGCGCCAGCAGCATGGGACTAGCGGGCCGAGTTAAATACGAGCAGTACTTC. Translated: CASSMGLAGRVKYEQYF.

This chain connects TRBV20-1 to TRBJ2-2, with D tentatively TRBD1 or TRBD2 (6 bases each). The CDR3 has 15 amino acids. Trimming stripped 3 bases from V and 4 bases from J, with 15 bases between. Per germline, CDR1 DFQATT and CDR2 SNEGSKA (reference sequence). DNA for the CDR3: TGCAGTGCTAGGGGGGCCGGGAGACCCACCGGGGAGCTGTTTTTT. Amino acids: CSARGAGRPTGELFF.

This clonotype was observed a handful of times. The gene calls are TRBV2 and TRBJ2-1; perhaps TRBD2 as D (6 bases). Germline V gene lookup returns CDR1 SNHLY and CDR2 FYNNEI. CDR3 length equals 13 residues. Trimming cost V 7 bases and J 8 bases, with 15 bases left between them. The CDR3 DNA is TGTGCCAGCAAGCCGGGACTTCAGGATGAGCAGTTCTTC. Translated, it gives CASKPGLQDEQFF. Combining the CDR3 with reference TRBV2 and TRBJ2-1 gives the whole variable domain EPEVTQTPSHQVTQMGQEVILRCVPISNHLYFYWYRQILGQKVEFLVSFYNNEISEKSEIFDDQFSVERPDGSNFTLKIRSTKLEDSAMYFCASKPGLQDEQFFGPGTRLTVL.

There are many counts of this clonotype. This chain joins TRBV10-3 and TRBJ2-2, with D perhaps matching TRBD1 (7 bases). The CDR3 is 11 residues long. Germline assignment: CDR1 ENHRY and CDR2 SYGVKD. Trimming removed 11 bases at V and 6 bases at J, with 10 bases between. The CDR3 nucleotides are TGTGCCGGAGGGGGCTCCGGGGAGCTGTTTTTT. This sequence encodes CAGGGSGELFF.

The table lists this clonotype with many counts. A read error may account for a junction end that differs from germline. The gene calls are TRBV5-1 and TRBJ2-7; TRBD2 agrees at 10 bases. The CDR3 has 14 residues. CDR1 is SGHRS, CDR2 YFSETQ, per germline. This CDR3 reads CASSFGLAGDEQYF. As DNA, the CDR3 is TGTGCCAGCAGTTTTGGGCTAGCGGGAGACGAGCAGTACTTC.

This clonotype was counted at least ten times. V and J are TRBV12-3 or TRBV12-4 and TRBJ2-7, with 7 nucleotides matching TRBD2. The length of the CDR3 is 15 residues. V trimming: 3 bases; J trimming: 3 bases; junction bases outside the gene matches: 8. The chain's CDR3 is CASSFGQGGNYEQYF. The CDR3 DNA reads TGTGCCAGCAGTTTTGGGCAGGGAGGGAACTACGAGCAGTACTTC.

This clonotype was recorded a few times. This chain uses TRBV5-1 with TRBJ2-1; 10 nucleotides agree with TRBD1. The CDR3 sequence is 15 residues long. The ends lost 3 bases at V and 2 bases at J; junction bases unmatched: 2. The germline CDR1 and CDR2 sequences are SGHRS and YFSETQ. CDR3 bases: TGCGCCAGCAGCTCGACAGGGGGCACCTACAATGAGCAGTTCTTC. Translated, it gives CASSSTGGTYNEQFF.

This chain joins TRBV7-9 and TRBJ1-1; 7 nucleotides match TRBD1. This CDR3 contains 16 residues. Germline V lookup: CDR1 SEHNR, CDR2 FQNEAQ (reference sequence). With 5 bases clipped from V and 1 base from J, the junction kept 10 bases outside the gene matches. The CDR3 bases are TGTGCCAGCAGCCCCCGGGACAGCAGGGAGAACACTGAAGCTTTCTTT. This translates into CASSPRDSRENTEAFF.

The rearrangement uses TRBV9 and TRBJ2-7, with D perhaps matching TRBD2 (5 bases). CDR1 and CDR2 from the germline V gene are SGDLS and YYNGEE. V was shortened by 4 bases and J by 0 bases, with 17 bases between the two germline ends. There are 16 residues in the CDR3. The CDR3 nucleotides read TGTGCCAGCAGCCCACAGTGGGCACTAGACTCCTACGAGCAGTACTTC. Its translation: CASSPQWALDSYEQYF.